What follows are 9 T cell receptor beta chains derived from one specimen sequenced in a study of cytotoxic CD8 clonotypes in ibrutinib-treated CLL. Using immunoSEQ multiplex PCR, the repertoire was profiled, and TCRdb retains in-frame clones only, with some absent. Of 150,000 to 250,000 clones detected, approximately 72% appear once; the ten largest clones hold around 15%. The material was PBMCs, obtained after 24 months of ibrutinib treatment. The receptors come from a human donor with chronic lymphocytic leukemia.

This clone was seen more than once but under ten times. The chain couples TRBV29-1 to TRBJ2-7; TRBD2 matches at 12 bases. The length of the CDR3 is 14 residues. Germline V gene sequence: CDR1 SQVTM, CDR2 ANQGSEA. The junction had 2 bases not matched to a gene; V was cut back by 1 base and J by 4 bases. As DNA, the CDR3 is TGCAGCGTTGAAGGACTAGCGGGGGTGTACGAGCAGTACTTC. This sequence encodes CSVEGLAGVYEQYF.

The chain joins TRBV4-1 to TRBJ2-1, with 11 bases lining up with TRBD1. The CDR3 extends over 15 amino acids. The V gene's germline CDR1 is MGHRA and CDR2 YSYEKL. V lost 4 bases and J lost 6; bases outside the gene matches: 5. The CDR3 is CASSPWDRGANEQFF. DNA of the CDR3: TGCGCCAGCAGCCCATGGGACAGGGGGGCCAATGAGCAGTTCTTC.

The J gene is TRBJ2-7, the V gene TRBV4-1; D might be TRBD1 or TRBD2, each matching 5 bases. Trimming took off 1 base at V and 4 bases at J, with 17 bases between the two ends. This CDR3 has 16 amino acids. Germline V gene data show CDR1 as MGHRA and CDR2 as YSYEKL. CDR3 DNA: TGCGCCAGCAGCCAAGTGGGGGACCAACGCTATTACGAGCAGTACTTC. Translated, it gives CASSQVGDQRYYEQYF.

The chain couples TRBV5-4 to TRBJ1-2; 10 bases are a match to TRBD1. The germline V gene has CDR1 SGHNT and CDR2 YYREEE (reference sequence). V was pared by 5 bases and J by 6 bases, with 7 bases of the junction left unmatched. The CDR3 is made up of 14 amino acids. The CDR3 sequence is CASRPLTGGNGYTF. In DNA form, the CDR3 reads TGTGCCAGCAGACCTCTGACAGGGGGCAATGGCTACACCTTC.

This rearrangement joins TRBV5-5 to TRBJ2-1; D is unclear. CDR1 is SGHKS, CDR2 YYEKEE, per germline (reference sequence). The CDR3 runs 13 residues. V was pared by 1 base and J by 7 bases, with 9 bases between. The CDR3 nucleotides read TGTGCCAGCAGCTTGACACCTACGAATGAGCAGTTCTTC. Encoded protein: CASSLTPTNEQFF.

This rearrangement joins TRBV11-2 to TRBJ2-3; D possibly corresponds to TRBD2 (6 bases). The V and J ends lost 3 bases and 3 bases respectively, with 16 bases between them. Germline V gene data show CDR1 as SGHAT and CDR2 as FQNNGV. The CDR3 runs 16 residues. The CDR3 reads CASSFSRPRGTDTQYF. CDR3 nucleotide sequence: TGTGCCAGCAGCTTCTCCCGACCCCGGGGGACAGATACGCAGTATTTT.

The chain employs TRBV4-3 and TRBJ1-3, with D hard to call. Germline V lookup: CDR1 LGHNA, CDR2 YSLEER. V lost 1 base, J lost 4 bases, and 8 bases lay in between. The CDR3 spans 14 residues. CDR3 bases: TGCGCCAGCAGCCAAGGGCCGTTGGGAAACACCATATATTTT. This encodes CASSQGPLGNTIYF.

This chain uses TRBV5-4 with TRBJ2-2, with unresolved D. Trimming took 2 bases from V and 7 from J, leaving 9 bases between them. This CDR3 is built from 13 residues. Per germline, CDR1 SGHNT and CDR2 YYREEE (reference sequence). The CDR3 loop is CASSFLSVGELFF. The CDR3 DNA is TGTGCCAGCAGCTTCCTTTCGGTCGGGGAGCTGTTTTTT.

The V gene is TRBV29-1, the J gene TRBJ1-1, with D possibly being TRBD1 (5 bases). Germline lookup yields CDR1 SQVTM and CDR2 ANQGSEA. CDR3 length equals 14 residues. V dropped 2 bases and J dropped 6 bases, with 16 bases sitting between them. The DNA of the CDR3 is TGCAGCGTTGAAAAGGGACCCACGGGCGCTGAAGCTTTCTTT. Translated: CSVEKGPTGAEAFF.